A single sample is the source of the 2 T cell receptor beta chains below, sequenced in a study of a mutant IDH1 vaccine in newly diagnosed glioma. Profiling relied on immunoSEQ multiplex PCR, and the TCRdb table lists in-frame clones only, not all of them. The repertoire holds under 65,000 clones, with 80% as singletons. Stated time point: week 11, during vaccination. A single vaccine dose contained 300 ug of mutant IDH1 20-mer peptide, and topical imiquimod was used with it. Their cognate antigens are unknown. The specimen was PBMCs, collected from a glioma patient whose treatment included an IDH1 peptide vaccine. These receptors were obtained from a middle-aged man with glioma.

This sequence joins TRBV15 and TRBJ2-3, with TRBD2 matching 7 bases. This CDR3 has 18 amino acids. V shed 3 bases, J shed 7 bases, and the junction held 19 bases outside the gene matches. Germline V gives CDR1 LNHNV, CDR2 YYDKDF (reference sequence). CDR3 nucleotide sequence: TGTGCCACCAGCAGTTCAGGCTCACTAGCCGGGGGGTCTAATACGCAGTATTTT. It yields the protein CATSSSGSLAGGSNTQYF.

V and J are TRBV5-4 and TRBJ2-1; 14 nucleotides match TRBD2. Germline V CDR1 and CDR2: SGHNT, YYREEE (reference sequence). V trimming: 2 bases; J trimming: 6 bases; junction bases outside the gene matches: 4. This CDR3 comprises 16 residues. The CDR3 sequence: CASSFSGTSGSNEQFF. DNA for the CDR3: TGTGCCAGCAGCTTCTCCGGGACTAGCGGGAGCAATGAGCAGTTCTTC. Variable domain in full (rest from reference TRBV5-4 and TRBJ2-1): ETGVTQSPTHLIKTRGQQVTLRCSSQSGHNTVSWYQQALGQGPQFIFQYYREEENGRGNFPPRFSGLQFPNYSSELNVNALELDDSALYLCASSFSGTSGSNEQFFGPGTRLTVL.